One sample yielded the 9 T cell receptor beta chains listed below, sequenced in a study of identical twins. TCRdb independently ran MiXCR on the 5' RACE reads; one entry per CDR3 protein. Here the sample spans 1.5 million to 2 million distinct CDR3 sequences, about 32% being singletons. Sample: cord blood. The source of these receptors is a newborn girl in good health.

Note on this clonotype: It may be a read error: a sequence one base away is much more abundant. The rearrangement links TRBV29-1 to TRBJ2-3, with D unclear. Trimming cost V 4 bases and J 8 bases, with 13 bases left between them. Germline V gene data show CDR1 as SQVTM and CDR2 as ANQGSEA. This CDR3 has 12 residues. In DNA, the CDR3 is TGCAGCGTTGGCCAGCTTGGTGGTACGCAGTATTTT. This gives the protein CSVGQLGGTQYF.

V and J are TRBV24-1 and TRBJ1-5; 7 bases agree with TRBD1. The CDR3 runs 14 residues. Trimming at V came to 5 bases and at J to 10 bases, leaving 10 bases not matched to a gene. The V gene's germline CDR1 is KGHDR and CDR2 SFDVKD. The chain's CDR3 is CATSAWDSGHPQHF. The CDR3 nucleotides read TGTGCCACCAGTGCTTGGGACAGCGGTCACCCCCAGCATTTT.

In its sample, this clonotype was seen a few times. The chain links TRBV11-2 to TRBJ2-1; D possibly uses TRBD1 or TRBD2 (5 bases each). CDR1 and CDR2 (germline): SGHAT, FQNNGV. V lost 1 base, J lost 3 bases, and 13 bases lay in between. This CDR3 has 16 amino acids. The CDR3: CASSLGGRGLYNEQFF. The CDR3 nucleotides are TGTGCCAGCAGCTTAGGAGGACGGGGCCTCTACAATGAGCAGTTCTTC.

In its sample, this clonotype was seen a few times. The CDR3 sequence is CASSEAGTGREQYF. Here the CDR3 DNA reads TGTGCCAGCAGTGAGGCCGGGACAGGGAGAGAGCAGTACTTC. The V and J genes are TRBV25-1 and TRBJ2-5; TRBD1 matches at 9 bases. Germline V CDR1 and CDR2: MGHDK, SYGVNS. This CDR3 has 14 residues. The V gene end was trimmed by 3 bases and the J gene end by 11 bases; junction bases not matched to a gene: 10. Using reference TRBV25-1 and TRBJ2-5 for the parts outside the CDR3, the full variable domain is EADIYQTPRYLVIGTGKKITLECSQTMGHDKMYWYQQDPGMELHLIHYSYGVNSTEKGDLSSESTVSRIRTEHFPLTLESARPSHTSQYLCASSEAGTGREQYFGPGTRLLVL.

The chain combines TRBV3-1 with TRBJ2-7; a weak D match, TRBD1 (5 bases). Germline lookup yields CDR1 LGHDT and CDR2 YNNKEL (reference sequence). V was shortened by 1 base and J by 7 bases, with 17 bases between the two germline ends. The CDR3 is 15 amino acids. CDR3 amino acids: CASSQVTVLYNEQYF. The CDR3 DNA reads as TGTGCCAGCAGCCAAGTGACAGTCCTCTACAATGAGCAGTACTTC.

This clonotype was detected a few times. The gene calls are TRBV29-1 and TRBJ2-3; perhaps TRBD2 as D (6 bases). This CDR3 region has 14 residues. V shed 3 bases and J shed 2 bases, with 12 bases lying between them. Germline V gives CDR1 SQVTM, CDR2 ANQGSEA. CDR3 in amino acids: CSVDGGLLTDTQYF. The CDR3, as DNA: TGCAGCGTTGATGGGGGACTGCTCACAGATACGCAGTATTTT.

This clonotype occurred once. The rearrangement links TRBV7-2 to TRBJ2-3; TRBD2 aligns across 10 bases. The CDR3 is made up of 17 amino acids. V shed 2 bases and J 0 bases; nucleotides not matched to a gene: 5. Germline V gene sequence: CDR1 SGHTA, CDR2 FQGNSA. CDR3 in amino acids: CASSLRNSGGSTDTQYF. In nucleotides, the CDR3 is TGTGCCAGCAGCTTACGGAATAGCGGGGGGAGCACAGATACGCAGTATTTT.

The CDR3 loop is CASSQVGIALDTQYF. The DNA of the CDR3 is TGCGCCAGCAGCCAAGTAGGGATAGCGCTAGATACGCAGTATTTT. The V gene is TRBV4-1, the J gene TRBJ2-3; a weak D match, TRBD2 (5 bases). The CDR3 contains 15 residues. V was cut by 1 base and J by 5 bases, with 13 bases left in between. Germline CDR1 MGHRA, CDR2 YSYEKL.

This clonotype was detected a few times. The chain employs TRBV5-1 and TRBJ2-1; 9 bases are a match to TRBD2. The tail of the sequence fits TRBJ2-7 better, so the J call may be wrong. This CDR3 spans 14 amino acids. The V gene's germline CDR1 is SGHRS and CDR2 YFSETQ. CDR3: CASSPRQRGDEQYF. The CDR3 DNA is TGCGCCAGCAGCCCCCGCCAGCGGGGGGATGAGCAGTACTTC.